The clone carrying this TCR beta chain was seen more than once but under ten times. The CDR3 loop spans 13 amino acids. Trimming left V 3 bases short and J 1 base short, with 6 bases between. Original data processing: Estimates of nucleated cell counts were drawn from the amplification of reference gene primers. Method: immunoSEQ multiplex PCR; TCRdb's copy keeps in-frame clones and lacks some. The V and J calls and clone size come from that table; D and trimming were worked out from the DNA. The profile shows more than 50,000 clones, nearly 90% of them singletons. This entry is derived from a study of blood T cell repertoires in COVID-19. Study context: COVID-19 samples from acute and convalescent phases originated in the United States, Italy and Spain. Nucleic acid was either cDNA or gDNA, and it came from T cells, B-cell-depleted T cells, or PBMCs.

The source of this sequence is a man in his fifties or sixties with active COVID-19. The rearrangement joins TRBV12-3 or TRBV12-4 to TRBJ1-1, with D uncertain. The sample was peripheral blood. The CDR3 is CASSLSRNTEAFF. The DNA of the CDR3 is TGTGCCAGCAGTTTGTCCAGGAACACTGAAGCTTTCTTT.